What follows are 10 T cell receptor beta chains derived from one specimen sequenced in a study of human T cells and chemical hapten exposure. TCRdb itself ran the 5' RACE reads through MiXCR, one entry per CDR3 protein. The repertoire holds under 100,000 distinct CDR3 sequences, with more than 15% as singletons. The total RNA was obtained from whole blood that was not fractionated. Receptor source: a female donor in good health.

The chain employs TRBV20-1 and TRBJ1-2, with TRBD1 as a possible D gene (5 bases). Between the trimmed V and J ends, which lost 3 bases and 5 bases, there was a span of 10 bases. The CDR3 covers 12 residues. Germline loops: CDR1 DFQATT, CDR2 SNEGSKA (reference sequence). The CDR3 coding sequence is TGCAGTGCTAGTGATGGGGGATATGGCTACACCTTC. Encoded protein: CSASDGGYGYTF.

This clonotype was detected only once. CDR3 DNA sequence: TGCGCCAGCAGCTTCATGGCTGCATCGGGGTACACCTTC. This gives the protein CASSFMAASGYTF. The genes are TRBV5-1 and TRBJ1-2; no clear D gene. Germline CDR1 is SGHRS and CDR2 is YFSETQ. V lost 2 bases and J lost 11, with 16 bases in between. The CDR3 sequence is 13 residues long.

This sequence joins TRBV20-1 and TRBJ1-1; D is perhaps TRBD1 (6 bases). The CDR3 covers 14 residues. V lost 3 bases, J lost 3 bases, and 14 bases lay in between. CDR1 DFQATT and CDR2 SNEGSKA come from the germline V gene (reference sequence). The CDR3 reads CSASGGRRDTEAFF. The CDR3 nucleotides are TGCAGTGCTAGCGGGGGGCGCAGGGACACTGAAGCTTTCTTT.

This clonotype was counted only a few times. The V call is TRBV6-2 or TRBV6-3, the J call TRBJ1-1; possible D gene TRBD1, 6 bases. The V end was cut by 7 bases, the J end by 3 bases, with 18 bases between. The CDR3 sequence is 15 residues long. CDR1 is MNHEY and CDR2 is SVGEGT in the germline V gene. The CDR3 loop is CASTHRGAGYTEAFF. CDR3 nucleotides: TGTGCCAGCACCCACCGGGGGGCAGGATACACTGAAGCTTTCTTT.

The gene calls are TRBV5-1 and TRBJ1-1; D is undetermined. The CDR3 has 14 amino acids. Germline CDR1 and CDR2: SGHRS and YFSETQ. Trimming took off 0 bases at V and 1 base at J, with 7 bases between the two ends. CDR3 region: CASSLGRENTEAFF. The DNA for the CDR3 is TGCGCCAGCAGCTTGGGACGAGAGAACACTGAAGCTTTCTTT.

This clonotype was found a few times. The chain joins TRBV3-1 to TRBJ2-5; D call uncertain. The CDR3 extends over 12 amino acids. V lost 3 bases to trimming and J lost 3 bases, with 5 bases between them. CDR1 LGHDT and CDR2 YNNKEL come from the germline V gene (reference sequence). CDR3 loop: CASSQREETQYF. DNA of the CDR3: TGTGCCAGCAGCCAGAGAGAAGAGACCCAGTACTTC.

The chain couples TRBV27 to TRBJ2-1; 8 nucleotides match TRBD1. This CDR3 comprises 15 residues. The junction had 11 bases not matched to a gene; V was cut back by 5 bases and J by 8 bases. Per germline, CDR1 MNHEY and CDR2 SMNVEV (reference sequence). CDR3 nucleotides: TGTGCCAGCAGTCTAGGGACAGGCCGTTCCCATGAGCAGTTCTTC. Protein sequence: CASSLGTGRSHEQFF.

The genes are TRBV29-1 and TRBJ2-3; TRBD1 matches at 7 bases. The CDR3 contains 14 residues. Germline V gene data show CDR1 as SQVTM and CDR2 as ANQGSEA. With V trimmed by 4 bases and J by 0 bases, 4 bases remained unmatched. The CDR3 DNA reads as TGCAGCGTTGCCGGGACAGATAGCACAGATACGCAGTATTTT. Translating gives CSVAGTDSTDTQYF.

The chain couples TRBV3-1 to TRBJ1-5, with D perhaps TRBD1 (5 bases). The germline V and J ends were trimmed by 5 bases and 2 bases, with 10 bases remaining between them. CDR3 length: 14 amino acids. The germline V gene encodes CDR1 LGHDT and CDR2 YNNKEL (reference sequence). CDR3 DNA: TGTGCCAGCAGCTTTGGGACCGGCAATCAGCCCCAGCATTTT. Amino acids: CASSFGTGNQPQHF.

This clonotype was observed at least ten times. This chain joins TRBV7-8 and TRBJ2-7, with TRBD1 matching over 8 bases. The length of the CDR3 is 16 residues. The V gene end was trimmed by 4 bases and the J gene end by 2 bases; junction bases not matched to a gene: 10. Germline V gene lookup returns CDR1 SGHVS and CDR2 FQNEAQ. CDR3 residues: CASSWNHGTGTYEQYF. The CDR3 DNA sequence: TGTGCCAGCAGCTGGAACCATGGGACAGGAACCTACGAGCAGTACTTC.